The following is a T cell receptor (beta chain) sequence with its context. Losses at the gene ends were 8 bases for V and 8 bases for J; bases not matched to a gene: 14. The CDR3 totals 14 residues. Germline-derived CDR1 and CDR2 are MDHEN and SYDVKM. The sample originates from a study of memory CD4+ T cells and cytomegalovirus serostatus. Single viable CD3+CD4+CD8-CD45RO+ cells were sorted as the memory CD4+ T cells. Serostatus was set by detecting CMV pp150, pp28, p38, p52 IgG. Produced via immunoSEQ multiplex PCR; TCRdb's table is partial and in-frame only. The table has about 96,000 clones, under 90% seen once.

The chain joins TRBV28 to TRBJ2-7, with 8 nucleotides matching TRBD2. The receptor comes from an adult in good health and CMV-seropositive. The sample taken for sequencing was memory CD4+ T cells from blood. CDR3 region: CASVAASGGPQQYF. In DNA form, the CDR3 reads TGTGCCAGCGTGGCTGCGAGCGGGGGCCCCCAGCAGTACTTC.